The clone carrying this T cell receptor beta chain was counted at least ten times. This sample was included in a study of prognosis after radiotherapy for stage I lung cancer. Genomic DNA was subjected to two-round multiplex PCR for amplification of TCR beta CDR3. Gene-specific primers for each TRBV and TRBJ gene drove first-round PCR. TCRdb recomputed calls from the multiplex PCR reads with MiXCR, one row per CDR3 protein. The sample comprises about 35,000 distinct CDR3 sequences, nearly 35% of which are singletons, and over 15% rests with the top ten. The sample was PBMCs, taken before or after stereotactic body radiation therapy (not recorded which). This clonotype was sampled from a donor aged 50 or older with non-small cell lung cancer.

The CDR3 spells CASSSWGANQPQHF. The DNA of the CDR3 is TGTGCCAGCAGCTCATGGGGGGCCAATCAGCCCCAGCATTTT. This sequence joins TRBV7-2 and TRBJ1-5; tentatively, D is TRBD1 (6 bases). The CDR3 spans 14 residues. The V and J ends lost 4 bases and 3 bases respectively, with 10 bases between them. The germline V gene has CDR1 SGHTA and CDR2 FQGNSA.